These 27 T cell receptor beta chains came from one sample sequenced in a study of blood T cell repertoires in COVID-19. The method was immunoSEQ multiplex PCR; TCRdb's version includes in-frame clones alone and lacks a portion of them. The table records about 57,000 clones, roughly 78% of them present only once. Sequenced: peripheral blood. The receptors derive from a human donor in a cohort sampled during active COVID-19.

This clone was picked up one time. CDR3 region: CASAFRGEAFF. In DNA, the CDR3 is TGTGCCAGCGCATTCCGAGGTGAAGCTTTCTTT. The chain couples TRBV18 to TRBJ1-1; D is unclear. The CDR3 runs 11 residues. V lost 8 bases and J 7 bases, leaving 11 bases between the germline ends. The germline V gene encodes CDR1 KGHSH and CDR2 LQKENI.

V usage is TRBV29-1 and J usage is TRBJ2-3, with TRBD2 matching over 8 bases. CDR1 and CDR2 from the germline V gene are SQVTM and ANQGSEA. J gave up 0 bases and V 4 bases, and 6 bases lay outside the gene matches. The CDR3 sequence is 15 residues long. CDR3 sequence reads: CSVAREGQSTDTQYF. CDR3 DNA sequence: TGCAGCGTTGCTCGGGAGGGTCAGAGCACAGATACGCAGTATTTT.

This chain uses TRBV5-1 with TRBJ2-7; perhaps TRBD1 as D (5 bases). The germline V gene has CDR1 SGHRS and CDR2 YFSETQ. Trimming stripped 0 bases from V and 3 bases from J, with 13 bases between. This CDR3 region has 15 residues. The CDR3 DNA sequence: TGCGCCAGCAGCTTGGTGGGGCGTTCCGGCTACGAGCAGTACTTC. Protein sequence: CASSLVGRSGYEQYF.

The chain joins TRBV10-3 to TRBJ1-1; 7 bases line up with TRBD1. This CDR3 has 13 residues. Germline V gives CDR1 ENHRY, CDR2 SYGVKD. V lost 11 bases, J lost 5 bases, and 11 bases stayed unmatched. The CDR3 coding sequence is TGTGCCTCTAAAGGGACAGTGCAAACTGAAGCTTTCTTT. Amino acid sequence: CASKGTVQTEAFF.

The J gene is TRBJ1-1, the V gene TRBV27; maybe TRBD1 (6 bases). Looked up from germline, CDR1 is MNHEY and CDR2 is SMNVEV (reference sequence). The CDR3 spans 14 residues. V lost 0 bases and J 1 base, leaving 6 bases between the germline ends. CDR3: CASSLSQGNTEAFF. The DNA for the CDR3 is TGTGCCAGCAGTTTATCACAGGGGAACACTGAAGCTTTCTTT.

With respect to this clone: One junction end does not reproduce the germline sequence, and a read error may be involved. The chain carries TRBV10-3 and TRBJ2-7; TRBD1 aligns across 7 bases. CDR3 length: 13 amino acids. Germline CDR1 and CDR2: ENHRY and SYGVKD. The CDR3 here is CAVRDSAAGEQYF. The CDR3 coding sequence is TGTGCCGTCAGGGACAGCGCCGCTGGGGAGCAGTACTTC.

V is TRBV4-1 and J is TRBJ2-7; 10 bases are shared with TRBD2. This CDR3 has 15 amino acids. V lost 1 base to trimming and J lost 2 bases; unmatched junction nucleotides: 2. The germline V gene has CDR1 MGHRA and CDR2 YSYEKL. CDR3 nucleotide sequence: TGCGCCAGCAGCCAAGGAGCGGGAGGGCCCTACGAGCAGTACTTC. Translation gives CASSQGAGGPYEQYF.

Remarks on this clone: This CDR3 is also generated by other DNA sequences in the sample. The rearrangement uses TRBV7-8 and TRBJ1-2, with D possibly being TRBD1 (5 bases). Germline V gene sequence: CDR1 SGHVS, CDR2 FQNEAQ. Trimming stripped 7 bases from V and 4 bases from J, with 19 bases between. The length of the CDR3 is 15 residues. In nucleotides, the CDR3 is TGTGCCAGCACCGAACAAGGGGTTGAGCCCTATGGCTACACCTTC. Residues: CASTEQGVEPYGYTF. The entire variable domain, with the rest obtained from reference TRBV7-8 and TRBJ1-2, is as follows: GAGVSQSPRYKVAKRGQDVALRCDPISGHVSLFWYQQALGQGPEFLTYFQNEAQLDKSGLPSDRFFAERPEGSVSTLKIQRTQQEDSAVYLCASTEQGVEPYGYTFGSGTRLTVV.

The chain combines TRBV6-5 with TRBJ1-6; D is uncertain. The V gene's germline CDR1 is MNHEY and CDR2 SVGAGI. V was trimmed by 6 bases and J by 11 bases, leaving 14 bases between them. This CDR3 region has 13 residues. The CDR3 protein is CASRQTIEAPLHF. CDR3 in DNA: TGTGCCAGCAGACAGACTATTGAAGCACCCCTCCACTTT.

The chain links TRBV2 to TRBJ2-3, with 9 bases fitting TRBD2. With V trimmed by 6 bases and J by 2 bases, 6 bases remained unmatched. This CDR3 is built from 15 residues. Germline V gene lookup returns CDR1 SNHLY and CDR2 FYNNEI. The CDR3 DNA reads as TGTGCCAGCAGAAACCAGGGACTAGCCACAGATACGCAGTATTTT. Encoded protein: CASRNQGLATDTQYF.

This chain joins TRBV18 and TRBJ1-5, with D possibly TRBD1 on 5 matching bases. V lost 4 bases and J 3 bases, leaving 13 bases between the germline ends. The CDR3 totals 15 residues. The germline gives CDR1 KGHSH, CDR2 LQKENI. The CDR3 nucleotides are TGTGCCAGCTCACAGGGGTCGGCGTCCAATCAGCCCCAGCATTTT. It encodes CASSQGSASNQPQHF. The full variable domain, its missing parts supplied by reference TRBV18 and TRBJ1-5, is NAGVMQNPRHLVRRRGQEARLRCSPMKGHSHVYWYRQLPEEGLKFMVYLQKENIIDESGMPKERFSAEFPKEGPSILRIQQVVRGDSAAYFCASSQGSASNQPQHFGDGTRLSIL.

The DNA of the CDR3 is TGTGCCAGCAGCCGCCAGCGCAATGAGCAGTTCTTC. Protein: CASSRQRNEQFF. V is TRBV7-9 and J is TRBJ2-1, with no clear D. The CDR3 is made up of 12 amino acids. Per the germline V gene, CDR1 is SEHNR and CDR2 is FQNEAQ (reference sequence). V gave up 5 bases and J gave up 6 bases, with 8 bases separating them.

The J gene is TRBJ1-3, the V gene TRBV7-9; TRBD1 aligns across 7 bases. Germline lookup yields CDR1 SEHNR and CDR2 FQNEAQ (reference sequence). The V segment lost 5 bases and the J segment 4 bases; nucleotides outside the gene matches: 11. The CDR3 spans 16 residues. Here the CDR3 reads CASSNRRGQSGNTIYF. For the CDR3, the DNA is TGTGCCAGCAGCAACCGACGGGGACAGTCCGGAAACACCATATATTTT. Supplemented by reference TRBV7-9 and TRBJ1-3, the full variable domain reads DTGVSQNPRHKITKRGQNVTFRCDPISEHNRLYWYRQTLGQGPEFLTYFQNEAQLEKSRLLSDRFSAERPKGSFSTLEIQRTEQGDSAMYLCASSNRRGQSGNTIYFGEGSWLTVV.

The rearrangement uses TRBV2 and TRBJ1-5, with D possibly being TRBD1 (5 bases). Looked up from germline, CDR1 is SNHLY and CDR2 is FYNNEI. The V gene lost 3 bases and the J gene lost 7 bases, with 10 bases spanning the gap. CDR3 length: 13 amino acids. The CDR3 DNA reads TGTGCCAGCAGTGACAGGGAGGTCCAGCCCCAGCATTTT. Residues: CASSDREVQPQHF.

The chain joins TRBV5-1 to TRBJ2-7; TRBD2 agrees at 7 bases. The V gene end was trimmed by 0 bases and the J gene end by 5 bases; junction bases not matched to a gene: 14. Germline V gene lookup returns CDR1 SGHRS and CDR2 YFSETQ. The CDR3 length is 17 residues. CDR3 in DNA: TGCGCCAGCAGCTTGGGGGTCTGGCGGGAGAAAACCCACGAGCAGTACTTC. Translated, it gives CASSLGVWREKTHEQYF.

The chain recombines TRBV7-2 with TRBJ2-2, with 10 nucleotides matching TRBD1. V shed 5 bases and J 7 bases; nucleotides not matched to a gene: 7. Germline values: CDR1 SGHTA, CDR2 FQGNSA. The CDR3 sequence is 15 residues long. CDR3 in amino acids: CASSPRTGGVGELFF. CDR3 bases: TGTGCCAGCAGCCCGAGGACAGGGGGGGTCGGGGAGCTGTTTTTT.

The chain uses TRBV14 and TRBJ1-1, with a weak D call TRBD1 (6 bases). Trimming shortened V by 6 bases and J by 3 bases, and 11 bases separated the two germline ends. Germline CDR1 is SGHDN and CDR2 is FVKESK. The CDR3 is 13 residues long. DNA of the CDR3: TGTGCCAGCAGTGCACAGGGATACACTGAAGCTTTCTTT. It yields the protein CASSAQGYTEAFF.

This clone was counted a single time. CDR3 in amino acids: CASRLTLTRKETQYF. CDR3 bases: TGTGCCAGCAGGCTAACTCTTACTAGAAAAGAGACCCAGTACTTC. The chain employs TRBV27 and TRBJ2-5; D may be TRBD2 (5 bases). Germline CDR1 is MNHEY and CDR2 is SMNVEV (reference sequence). V lost 6 bases, J lost 3 bases, and 17 bases lay in between. The CDR3 consists of 15 residues.

The CDR3 spells CASSNSGGSMSEQFF. For the CDR3, the DNA is TGTGCCAGCAGCAACAGCGGCGGGAGCATGAGTGAGCAGTTCTTC. V and J are TRBV21-1 and TRBJ2-1; the table names TRBD2, a call not compared with the DNA. TRBV21-1 is labeled a pseudogene. CDR3 size: 15 residues.

This rearrangement joins TRBV24-1 to TRBJ2-2, with a tentative D call TRBD2 (5 bases). V lost 6 bases, J lost 1 base, and 8 bases lay in between. This CDR3 is 14 amino acids long. Germline CDR1 KGHDR, CDR2 SFDVKD. CDR3 bases: TGTGCCACCAGTATTAGCGAGAACACCGGGGAGCTGTTTTTT. It specifies CATSISENTGELFF.

The rearrangement uses TRBV7-6 and TRBJ1-1; 8 nucleotides match TRBD1. The CDR3 is 17 residues long. Germline V gene lookup returns CDR1 SGHVS and CDR2 FNYEAQ. Losses at the gene ends were 5 bases for V and 6 bases for J; bases not matched to a gene: 17. CDR3 amino acids: CASSPSENRGFFAEAFF. Written as DNA, the CDR3 is TGTGCCAGCAGCCCCTCAGAGAACAGGGGGTTTTTCGCTGAAGCTTTCTTT.

This rearrangement joins TRBV14 to TRBJ1-2; TRBD1 matches 8 bases. Germline loops: CDR1 SGHDN, CDR2 FVKESK. The CDR3 is 16 residues long. Trimming cost V 2 bases and J 4 bases; bases outside gene matches: 9. The DNA of the CDR3 is TGTGCCAGCAGCCAATACGGACAGGGAACTTTCTATGGCTACACCTTC. Translated, it gives CASSQYGQGTFYGYTF.

The chain combines TRBV5-1 with TRBJ2-7; TRBD2 aligns across 9 bases. Germline V gives CDR1 SGHRS, CDR2 YFSETQ. With V trimmed by 0 bases and J by 6 bases, 10 bases remained unmatched. The CDR3 consists of 16 residues. The CDR3 spells CASSLAGSGSPREQYF. The CDR3, as DNA: TGCGCCAGCAGCTTGGCCGGTAGCGGGAGTCCTCGCGAGCAGTACTTC.

The rearrangement links TRBV20-1 to TRBJ2-3; D remains ambiguous. CDR1 and CDR2 (germline): DFQATT, SNEGSKA (reference sequence). V was trimmed by 2 bases and J by 4 bases, leaving 4 bases between them. The CDR3 runs to 11 residues. The CDR3 is CSARPSDTQYF. The CDR3, as DNA: TGCAGTGCTAGACCGTCAGATACGCAGTATTTT.

The rearrangement uses TRBV6-5 and TRBJ1-2, with a tentative D call TRBD1 (6 bases). This CDR3 is built from 14 residues. Trimming stripped 8 bases from V and 0 bases from J, with 13 bases between. CDR1 and CDR2 (germline): MNHEY, SVGAGI. The CDR3 sequence is CASRRGFPNYGYTF. CDR3 nucleotide sequence: TGTGCCAGCCGAAGGGGGTTCCCTAACTATGGCTACACCTTC.

The chain combines TRBV7-9 with TRBJ2-1; the match to TRBD2 covers 7 bases. The germline V gene has CDR1 SEHNR and CDR2 FQNEAQ (reference sequence). Trimming took 4 bases from V and 8 from J; bases not matched to a gene: 8. The CDR3 extends over 14 amino acids. Here the CDR3 reads CASSSLGGVDEQFF. The DNA for the CDR3 is TGTGCCAGCAGCTCTCTGGGAGGGGTCGATGAGCAGTTCTTC.

The genes are TRBV11-3 and TRBJ2-3; no definite D call. This CDR3 has 13 amino acids. V lost 4 bases and J lost 2, with 7 bases in between. CDR1 is SGHNT, CDR2 YENEEA, per germline. CDR3 residues: CASSSVSTDTQYF. The CDR3 DNA is TGTGCCAGCAGCTCCGTCTCCACAGATACGCAGTATTTT. Full variable domain (missing parts from reference TRBV11-3 and TRBJ2-3): EAGVVQSPRYKIIEKKQPVAFWCNPISGHNTLYWYLQNLGQGPELLIRYENEEAVDDSQLPKDRFSAERLKGVDSTLKIQPAELGDSAVYLCASSSVSTDTQYFGPGTRLTVL.